Here is one T cell receptor (beta chain) with its context. The data are from a study of cytomegalovirus exposure and HLA in healthy donors. Study at large: Sequencing of around 200 million T cells in an earlier analysis found some 100 million unique TCR beta sequences.

PCR involved 60 Vbeta and 13 Jbeta primers. In the authors' methods: Per a later analysis, the number of unique TCR beta chains was 75 million to 90 million, of which about 11 million were shared. This table comes from immunoSEQ multiplex PCR, and its TCRdb copy is limited to in-frame clones, with some not included. That table is the source of V, J and clone size, and D and trimming were worked out from the DNA. The data hold fewer than 150,000 clones, with around 77% observed a single time. V gave up 8 bases and J gave up 2 bases, with 12 bases separating them. The CDR3 has 14 residues. Germline CDR1 is SNHLY and CDR2 is FYNNEI. Healthy bone marrow donors made up the cohort.

The sequencing input was PBMCs. This chain links TRBV2 with TRBJ1-4, with D tentatively TRBD1 (5 bases). The sequence was obtained from a woman aged 45 to 65 in good health and CMV-seronegative. CDR3 sequence (DNA): TGTGCCAGCGGGGTCAGGGCCACTAATGAAAAACTGTTTTTT. This encodes CASGVRATNEKLFF.